This is a list of T cell receptor beta chains from one sample in a study of T cell repertoires in cytomegalovirus infection. Their antigen targets remain unknown. TCRdb processed the reads anew with MiXCR; each CDR3 protein has one entry. The data show roughly 500,000 distinct CDR3 sequences, roughly a third seen once. Here the sequenced sample was cultured PBMCs, taken from culture after CMV antigen stimulation. All receptors derive from a human donor in good health (CMV status not recorded). Some clones in this sample may be carry-over from other donors' samples. Both conserved end residues are part of each CDR3. The D gene is left open where the match is weak. Clone size appears in some rows only: once, few, many, or a class for an expanded clone.

cdr3_nt: TGTGCCAGCTCCGCCCGAGTAATGGGGACAGGGGATGGCTACACCTTC
cdr3_aa: CASSARVMGTGDGYTF
clone_size: many
d_call: TRBD1
v_call: TRBV12-3/TRBV12-4
j_call: TRBJ1-2

cdr3_nt: TGCGCCAGCAGCCAAGACAGGGTTTCCTACGAGCAGTACTTC
cdr3_aa: CASSQDRVSYEQYF
clone_size: .
d_call: .
v_call: TRBV4-3
j_call: TRBJ2-7

cdr3_nt: TGTGCCAGCAGCTTAAGGTCGGAAGACTACGAGCAGTACTTC
cdr3_aa: CASSLRSEDYEQYF
clone_size: few
d_call: .
v_call: TRBV7-9
j_call: TRBJ2-7

cdr3_nt: TGTGCCAGCACCCCCGTAGGAGCGGACACAGATACGCAGTATTTT
cdr3_aa: CASTPVGADTDTQYF
clone_size: few
d_call: .
v_call: TRBV7-3
j_call: TRBJ2-3

cdr3_nt: TGTGCCAGCAGCCGCGCGGAACAGGGTCAAGAGACCCAGTACTTC
cdr3_aa: CASSRAEQGQETQYF
clone_size: few
d_call: .
v_call: TRBV11-2
j_call: TRBJ2-5

cdr3_nt: TGTGCCAGCAGATCCCGCAGGGGTAGCAATCAGCCCCAGCATTTT
cdr3_aa: CASRSRRGSNQPQHF
clone_size: .
d_call: .
v_call: TRBV7-2
j_call: TRBJ1-5

cdr3_nt: TGTGCCAGCAGCGTATCTACAGGGTACCAAGAGACCCAGTACTTC
cdr3_aa: CASSVSTGYQETQYF
clone_size: .
d_call: .
v_call: TRBV9
j_call: TRBJ2-5

cdr3_nt: TGTGCCAGCAGTCTAAGGACTAGCGGCGGAGCTATAGAGACCCAGTACTTC
cdr3_aa: CASSLRTSGGAIETQYF
clone_size: .
d_call: TRBD2
v_call: TRBV12-3/TRBV12-4
j_call: TRBJ2-5

cdr3_nt: TGTGCCAGCAGTTACGTCCACCCCGAGCAGTACTTC
cdr3_aa: CASSYVHPEQYF
clone_size: .
d_call: .
v_call: TRBV6-6
j_call: TRBJ2-7

cdr3_nt: TGTGCCAGCAAGGTTTTAGAAGGCAGGTCTAGCACAGATACGCAGTATTTT
cdr3_aa: CASKVLEGRSSTDTQYF
clone_size: .
d_call: .
v_call: TRBV7-9
j_call: TRBJ2-3

cdr3_nt: TGTGCCAGCAGCAACCGGGACTACACCGACCAAGAGACCCAGTACTTC
cdr3_aa: CASSNRDYTDQETQYF
clone_size: few
d_call: TRBD2
v_call: TRBV7-2
j_call: TRBJ2-5

cdr3_nt: TGTGCCAGTAGTATAAGCAGCGGGAGTCTCCAAGAGACCCAGTACTTC
cdr3_aa: CASSISSGSLQETQYF
clone_size: .
d_call: TRBD2
v_call: TRBV19
j_call: TRBJ2-5

cdr3_nt: TGTGCCAGCAGCTCGACAGGGAGGTTCGATGAGCAGTTCTTC
cdr3_aa: CASSSTGRFDEQFF
clone_size: many
d_call: .
v_call: TRBV7-9
j_call: TRBJ2-1

cdr3_nt: TGTGCCAGCAGTTTCTGGCTAGCGGGAGGTTCTAATGAGCAGTTCTTC
cdr3_aa: CASSFWLAGGSNEQFF
clone_size: few
d_call: TRBD2
v_call: TRBV12-3/TRBV12-4
j_call: TRBJ2-1

cdr3_nt: TGTGCCAGCTCACCACGGGGACCGCCTGGAAACACCATATATTTT
cdr3_aa: CASSPRGPPGNTIYF
clone_size: .
d_call: .
v_call: TRBV18
j_call: TRBJ1-3

cdr3_nt: TGTGCCAGCATTAGCCCTAGCGAGAACACCGGGGAGCTGTTTTTT
cdr3_aa: CASISPSENTGELFF
clone_size: .
d_call: .
v_call: TRBV6-2/TRBV6-3
j_call: TRBJ2-2

cdr3_nt: TGCAGTGCTAGGAGCCTTCCTACTAGCGGGAGTGGGCATGAGCAGTTCTTC
cdr3_aa: CSARSLPTSGSGHEQFF
clone_size: few
d_call: TRBD2
v_call: TRBV20-1
j_call: TRBJ2-1

cdr3_nt: TGTGCCAGCAGGAACAAGGCGGACCAGTACTTC
cdr3_aa: CASRNKADQYF
clone_size: few
d_call: .
v_call: TRBV12-3/TRBV12-4
j_call: TRBJ2-5

cdr3_nt: TGTGCCAGCAGCTTAGGAGTTAGAGAGGAGACCCAGTGCTTC
cdr3_aa: CASSLGVREETQCF
clone_size: .
d_call: .
v_call: TRBV7-8
j_call: TRBJ2-5

cdr3_nt: TGTGCCAGCAGCCCCTGGATAGTCAACTATGGCTACACCTTC
cdr3_aa: CASSPWIVNYGYTF
clone_size: many
d_call: .
v_call: TRBV7-2
j_call: TRBJ1-2

cdr3_nt: TGTGCCAGCAGCCCAGCCGTAGGCGAGCAGTACTTC
cdr3_aa: CASSPAVGEQYF
clone_size: few
d_call: .
v_call: TRBV7-3
j_call: TRBJ2-7

cdr3_nt: TGTGCCAGTAGTATCCGGACTAGCAGATTGAATGGAGATACGCAGTATTTT
cdr3_aa: CASSIRTSRLNGDTQYF
clone_size: .
d_call: TRBD2
v_call: TRBV19
j_call: TRBJ2-3

cdr3_nt: TGTGCCAGCAGCTTAGAACGGGCCCGAGGAACTGAAGCTTTCTTT
cdr3_aa: CASSLERARGTEAFF
clone_size: few
d_call: .
v_call: TRBV11-1
j_call: TRBJ1-1

cdr3_nt: TGTGCCAGCAGTACTGGGACTAGCGGGAGGAATGAGCAGTTCTTC
cdr3_aa: CASSTGTSGRNEQFF
clone_size: few
d_call: TRBD2
v_call: TRBV6-8
j_call: TRBJ2-1

cdr3_nt: TGTGCCAGCAGCGACATACAACTAGCCAAAAACATTCAGTACTTC
cdr3_aa: CASSDIQLAKNIQYF
clone_size: .
d_call: .
v_call: TRBV7-9
j_call: TRBJ2-4

cdr3_nt: TGTGCCAGCAATGCCCCGGACAGCTTGAACACTGAAGCTTTCTTT
cdr3_aa: CASNAPDSLNTEAFF
clone_size: .
d_call: .
v_call: TRBV6-2/TRBV6-3
j_call: TRBJ1-1

cdr3_nt: TGTGCCAGCCGCCATCAGGGGAACAATCAGCCCCAGCATTTT
cdr3_aa: CASRHQGNNQPQHF
clone_size: few
d_call: .
v_call: TRBV12-3/TRBV12-4
j_call: TRBJ1-5

cdr3_nt: TGTGCCAGCAGGAGACTAGCGGCGAACCTCGCTATGGAGCAGTACTTC
cdr3_aa: CASRRLAANLAMEQYF
clone_size: .
d_call: TRBD2
v_call: TRBV6-2/TRBV6-3
j_call: TRBJ2-7

cdr3_nt: TGTGCCAGCAGCTTATTTCAGGGGGCGTTTGAGCAGTTCTTC
cdr3_aa: CASSLFQGAFEQFF
clone_size: .
d_call: TRBD1
v_call: TRBV7-6
j_call: TRBJ2-1

cdr3_nt: TGCAGCGTGTCGTTACAGGGGTTCGACACTGAAGCTTTCTTT
cdr3_aa: CSVSLQGFDTEAFF
clone_size: .
d_call: TRBD1
v_call: TRBV29-1
j_call: TRBJ1-1

cdr3_nt: TGTGCCAGCAGACCCTTCCGGTCCCTTTCACTACGCACTGAAGCTTTCTTT
cdr3_aa: CASRPFRSLSLRTEAFF
clone_size: .
d_call: .
v_call: TRBV12-3/TRBV12-4
j_call: TRBJ1-1

cdr3_nt: TGCAGTGCTAGCTCCCCAAACAGCGTGAGATTCTACGAGCAGTACTTC
cdr3_aa: CSASSPNSVRFYEQYF
clone_size: .
d_call: .
v_call: TRBV20-1
j_call: TRBJ2-7

cdr3_nt: TGTGCCAGTAGTATTGGGGGCTACGAGCAGTACTTC
cdr3_aa: CASSIGGYEQYF
clone_size: few
d_call: .
v_call: TRBV19
j_call: TRBJ2-7

cdr3_nt: TGTGCCAGCAGAAGACAGGGGGAGACTGAAGCTTTCTTT
cdr3_aa: CASRRQGETEAFF
clone_size: .
d_call: TRBD1
v_call: TRBV28
j_call: TRBJ1-1

cdr3_nt: TGTGCCAGCAGCTTGGATGGGCGTCCTGATGGGAATGAGCAGTTCTTC
cdr3_aa: CASSLDGRPDGNEQFF
clone_size: few
d_call: .
v_call: TRBV5-4
j_call: TRBJ2-1

cdr3_nt: TGTGCCACCAGTGACGATACAGGGGACTATGGCTACACCTTC
cdr3_aa: CATSDDTGDYGYTF
clone_size: .
d_call: TRBD1
v_call: TRBV24-1
j_call: TRBJ1-2

cdr3_nt: TGTGCCAGCAGCTTAGAACTCGGAGTCACAGATACGCAGTATTTT
cdr3_aa: CASSLELGVTDTQYF
clone_size: few
d_call: .
v_call: TRBV11-3
j_call: TRBJ2-3

cdr3_nt: TGCAGCGTAGATATAACTGAAGCTTTCTTT
cdr3_aa: CSVDITEAFF
clone_size: .
d_call: .
v_call: TRBV29-1
j_call: TRBJ1-1

cdr3_nt: TGTGCCAGCAATCCTTACGGATACCCCGGGGATACGCAGTATTTT
cdr3_aa: CASNPYGYPGDTQYF
clone_size: once
d_call: .
v_call: TRBV6-6
j_call: TRBJ2-3

cdr3_nt: TGTGCCAGCAGCTCCCAATTCGGCTGGTGGGAGACCCAGTACTTC
cdr3_aa: CASSSQFGWWETQYF
clone_size: many
d_call: .
v_call: TRBV7-2
j_call: TRBJ2-5

cdr3_nt: TGTGCCAGCAGCGGTATGGGGCGGCCCTCTAACTATGGCTACACCTTC
cdr3_aa: CASSGMGRPSNYGYTF
clone_size: .
d_call: .
v_call: TRBV9
j_call: TRBJ1-2

cdr3_nt: TGCGCCAGCAGCCAAGATCCGGGACAGGGCGTGAGGAATTCACCCCTCCACTTT
cdr3_aa: CASSQDPGQGVRNSPLHF
clone_size: .
d_call: TRBD1
v_call: TRBV4-1
j_call: TRBJ1-6

cdr3_nt: TGTGCCAGCAGTTCCCCCCGTGGAGCAGGTGAGCAGTTCTTC
cdr3_aa: CASSSPRGAGEQFF
clone_size: .
d_call: .
v_call: TRBV27
j_call: TRBJ2-1

cdr3_nt: TGTGCCAGCAGTTTCGGACTCTACTCCTACGAGCAGTACTTC
cdr3_aa: CASSFGLYSYEQYF
clone_size: many
d_call: .
v_call: TRBV7-2
j_call: TRBJ2-7

cdr3_nt: TGTGCCAGCAGCTTCCAAGCGGGAGTAATGGAGACCCAGTACTTC
cdr3_aa: CASSFQAGVMETQYF
clone_size: many
d_call: TRBD2
v_call: TRBV7-2
j_call: TRBJ2-5

cdr3_nt: TGTGCCAGTACCCCACGGACGGCCCGACGCAATGAGCAGTTCTTC
cdr3_aa: CASTPRTARRNEQFF
clone_size: few
d_call: .
v_call: TRBV19
j_call: TRBJ2-1

cdr3_nt: TGTGCCAGCAGCCAAGTAACTAGCGGGAGGATAGATACGCAGTATTTT
cdr3_aa: CASSQVTSGRIDTQYF
clone_size: .
d_call: TRBD2
v_call: TRBV3-1
j_call: TRBJ2-3

cdr3_nt: TGTGCCACCAGGGGGGATCTCTCTGGAAACACCATATATTTT
cdr3_aa: CATRGDLSGNTIYF
clone_size: .
d_call: .
v_call: TRBV15
j_call: TRBJ1-3

cdr3_nt: TGCAGTGCTAGAGATATACGGCGAACCTCCTACGAGCAGTACTTC
cdr3_aa: CSARDIRRTSYEQYF
clone_size: .
d_call: .
v_call: TRBV20-1
j_call: TRBJ2-7

cdr3_nt: TGTGCCAGCAGCCTAGGGACTAATGTCCGACAAGAGACCCAGTACTTC
cdr3_aa: CASSLGTNVRQETQYF
clone_size: many
d_call: TRBD2
v_call: TRBV7-6
j_call: TRBJ2-5

cdr3_nt: TGTGCCAGCAGCCCCAGCGTGCAAAACATTCAGTACTTC
cdr3_aa: CASSPSVQNIQYF
clone_size: few
d_call: .
v_call: TRBV7-2
j_call: TRBJ2-4